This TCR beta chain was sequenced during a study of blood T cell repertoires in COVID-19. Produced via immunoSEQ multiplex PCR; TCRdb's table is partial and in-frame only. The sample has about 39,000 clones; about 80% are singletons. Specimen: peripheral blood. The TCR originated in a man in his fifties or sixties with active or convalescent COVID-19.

The CDR3 is CAISWGQSSYEQYF. The CDR3 DNA reads as TGTGCCATCAGTTGGGGACAGTCTTCCTACGAGCAGTACTTC. The chain couples TRBV10-3 to TRBJ2-7; 7 positions agree with TRBD1. Germline V gives CDR1 ENHRY, CDR2 SYGVKD. The CDR3 totals 14 residues. V shed 5 bases and J 1 base; nucleotides not matched to a gene: 5.